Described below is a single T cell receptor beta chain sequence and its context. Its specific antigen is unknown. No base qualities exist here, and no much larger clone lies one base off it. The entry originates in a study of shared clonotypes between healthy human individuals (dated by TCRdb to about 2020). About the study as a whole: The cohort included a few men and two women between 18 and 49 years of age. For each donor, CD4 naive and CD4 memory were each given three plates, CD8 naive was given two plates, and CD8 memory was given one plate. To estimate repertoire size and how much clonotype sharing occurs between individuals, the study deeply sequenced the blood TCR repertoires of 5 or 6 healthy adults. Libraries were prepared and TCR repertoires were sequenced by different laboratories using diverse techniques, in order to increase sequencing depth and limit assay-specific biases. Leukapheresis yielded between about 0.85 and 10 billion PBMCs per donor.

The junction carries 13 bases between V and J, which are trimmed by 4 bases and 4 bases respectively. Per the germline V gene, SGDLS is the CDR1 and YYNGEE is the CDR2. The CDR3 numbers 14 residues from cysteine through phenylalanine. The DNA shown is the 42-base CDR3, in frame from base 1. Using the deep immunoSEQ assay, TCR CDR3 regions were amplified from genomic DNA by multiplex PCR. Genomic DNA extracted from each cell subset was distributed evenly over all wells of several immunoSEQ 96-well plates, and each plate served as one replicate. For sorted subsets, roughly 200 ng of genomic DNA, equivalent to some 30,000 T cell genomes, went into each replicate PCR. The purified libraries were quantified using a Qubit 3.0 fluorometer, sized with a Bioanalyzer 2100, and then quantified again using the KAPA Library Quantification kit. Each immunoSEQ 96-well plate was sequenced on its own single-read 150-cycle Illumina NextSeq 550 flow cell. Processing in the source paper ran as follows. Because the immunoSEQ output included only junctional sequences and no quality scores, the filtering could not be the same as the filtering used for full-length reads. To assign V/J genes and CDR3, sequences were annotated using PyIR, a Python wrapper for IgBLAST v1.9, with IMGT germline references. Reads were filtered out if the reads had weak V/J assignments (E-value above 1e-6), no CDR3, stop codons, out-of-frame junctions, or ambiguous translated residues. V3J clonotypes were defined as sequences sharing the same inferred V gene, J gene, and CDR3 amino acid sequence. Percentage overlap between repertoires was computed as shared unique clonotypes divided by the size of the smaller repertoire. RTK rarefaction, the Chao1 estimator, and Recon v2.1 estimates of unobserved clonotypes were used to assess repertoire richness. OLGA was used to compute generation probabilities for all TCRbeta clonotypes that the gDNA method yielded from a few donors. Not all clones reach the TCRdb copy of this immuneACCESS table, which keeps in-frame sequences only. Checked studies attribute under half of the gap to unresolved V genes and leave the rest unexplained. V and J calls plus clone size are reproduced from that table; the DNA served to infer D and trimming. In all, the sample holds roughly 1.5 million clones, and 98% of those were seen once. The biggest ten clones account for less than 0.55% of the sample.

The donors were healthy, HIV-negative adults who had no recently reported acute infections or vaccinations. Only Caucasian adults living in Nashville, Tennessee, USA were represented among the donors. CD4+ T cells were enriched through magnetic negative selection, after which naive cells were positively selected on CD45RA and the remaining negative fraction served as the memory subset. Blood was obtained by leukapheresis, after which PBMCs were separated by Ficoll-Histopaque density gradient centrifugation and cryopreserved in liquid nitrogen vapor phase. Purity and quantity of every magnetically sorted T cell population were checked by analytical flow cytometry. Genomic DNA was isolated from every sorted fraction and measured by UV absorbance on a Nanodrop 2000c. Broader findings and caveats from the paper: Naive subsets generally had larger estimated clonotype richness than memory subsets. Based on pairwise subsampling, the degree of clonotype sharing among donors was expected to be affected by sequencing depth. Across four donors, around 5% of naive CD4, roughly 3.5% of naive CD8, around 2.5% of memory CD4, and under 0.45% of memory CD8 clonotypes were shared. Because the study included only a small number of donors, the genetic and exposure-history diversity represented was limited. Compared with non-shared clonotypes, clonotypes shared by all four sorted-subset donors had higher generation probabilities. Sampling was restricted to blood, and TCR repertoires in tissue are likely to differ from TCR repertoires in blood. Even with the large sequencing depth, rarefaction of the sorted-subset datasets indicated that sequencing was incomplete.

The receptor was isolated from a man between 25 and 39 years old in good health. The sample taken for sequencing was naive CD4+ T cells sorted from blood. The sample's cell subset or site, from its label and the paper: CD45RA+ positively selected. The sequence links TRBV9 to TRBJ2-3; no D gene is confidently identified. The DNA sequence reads TGTGCCAGCAGCCCAACGGCCGTCCCAGATACGCAGTATTTT. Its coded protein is CASSPTAVPDTQYF.